The sequence of this T cell receptor (beta chain) was determined in a study of T-cell reconstitution after alpha-beta-depleted transplantation in children. About this clonotype itself: Its antigen remains unknown.

The TCRbeta library incorporated unique molecular identifiers. TCRdb processed the PCR reads anew with MiXCR; each CDR3 protein has one entry. The data contain about 300,000 distinct CDR3 sequences, just over 7.5% of them singletons. Findings and caveats of the study: T cells produced anew were the main source of T-cell counts and diversity one year after transplant.

The CDR3 spans 15 residues. Trimming at V came to 4 bases and at J to 5 bases, leaving 9 bases not matched to a gene. CDR1 is MNHEY and CDR2 is SVGAGI in the germline V gene. V gene TRBV6-5 combines with J gene TRBJ2-5, with 8 bases that match TRBD1. The sequenced sample was peripheral blood, obtained 360 days after TCRalphabeta/CD19-depleted stem cell transplant. This TCR was recovered from a female patient between 2 and 15 years old who had a stem cell transplant for Fanconi anemia, so the T cells may come from the graft donor. The CDR3 loop reads CASSSQGALRETQYF. CDR3 coding DNA: TGTGCCAGCAGTTCCCAGGGGGCTCTACGGGAGACCCAGTACTTC.